The subject of this entry is one TCR beta chain. From germline, CDR1 is MGHDK and CDR2 SYGVNS. The CDR3 is 11 residues long. The entry originates in a study of tumor-infiltrating lymphocytes in oesophageal squamous cell carcinoma. In TCRdb, the PCR reads were re-called with MiXCR into one record per CDR3 protein. The sample has nearly 20,000 distinct CDR3 sequences; 35% to 45% are singletons. The source material was esophageal tumor tissue. The V gene is TRBV25-1, the J gene TRBJ2-5; no firm D call. The assigned J gene may be wrong: the sequence end matches TRBJ2-1 better. This TCR derives from a male donor with esophageal squamous cell carcinoma. CDR3 nucleotides: TGTGCCAGCAGTGCCAACAATGAGCAGTTCTTC. It is translated as CASSANNEQFF.